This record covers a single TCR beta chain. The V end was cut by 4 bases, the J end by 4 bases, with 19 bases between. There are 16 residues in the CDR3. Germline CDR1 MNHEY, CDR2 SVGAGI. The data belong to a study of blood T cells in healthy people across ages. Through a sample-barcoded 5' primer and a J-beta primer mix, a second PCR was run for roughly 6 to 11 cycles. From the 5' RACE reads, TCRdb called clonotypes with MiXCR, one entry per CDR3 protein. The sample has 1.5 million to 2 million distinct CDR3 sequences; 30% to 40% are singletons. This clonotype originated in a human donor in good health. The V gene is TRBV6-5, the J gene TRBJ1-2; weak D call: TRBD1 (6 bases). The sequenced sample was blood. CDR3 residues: CASSSLTSRDTYGYTF. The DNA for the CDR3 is TGTGCCAGCAGTTCGTTAACTTCTCGGGACACCTATGGCTACACCTTC.